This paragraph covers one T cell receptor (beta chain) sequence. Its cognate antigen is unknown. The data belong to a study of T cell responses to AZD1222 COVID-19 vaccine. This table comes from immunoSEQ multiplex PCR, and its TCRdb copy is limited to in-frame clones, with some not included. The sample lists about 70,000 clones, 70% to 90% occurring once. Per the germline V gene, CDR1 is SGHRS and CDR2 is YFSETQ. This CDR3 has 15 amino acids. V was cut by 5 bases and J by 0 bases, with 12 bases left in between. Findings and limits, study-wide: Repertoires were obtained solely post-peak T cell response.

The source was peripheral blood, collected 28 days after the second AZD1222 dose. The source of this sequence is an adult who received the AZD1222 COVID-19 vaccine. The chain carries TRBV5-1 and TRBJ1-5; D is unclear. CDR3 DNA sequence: TGCGCCAGCAGATACGACGGAACTAGCAATCAGCCCCAGCATTTT. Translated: CASRYDGTSNQPQHF.